This T cell receptor beta chain came from a study of early T cells in non-severe SARS-CoV-2 infection. TCRdb called the 5' RACE reads again in MiXCR, with one record for every CDR3 protein. The sample has more than 60,000 distinct CDR3 sequences, roughly a tenth seen once. The germline gives CDR1 MNHNS, CDR2 SASEGT. CDR3 length: 14 residues. V was clipped by 0 bases and J by 4 bases, with 9 bases between them. What was sequenced was whole blood. The TCR was taken from an adult who was a healthcare worker with PCR-confirmed SARS-CoV-2 infection or an uninfected control (not recorded which). V is TRBV6-1 and J is TRBJ1-2, with a weak D call TRBD1 (5 bases). The CDR3: CASSEADTGYGYTF. DNA of the CDR3: TGTGCCAGCAGTGAAGCGGACACAGGCTATGGCTACACCTTC.